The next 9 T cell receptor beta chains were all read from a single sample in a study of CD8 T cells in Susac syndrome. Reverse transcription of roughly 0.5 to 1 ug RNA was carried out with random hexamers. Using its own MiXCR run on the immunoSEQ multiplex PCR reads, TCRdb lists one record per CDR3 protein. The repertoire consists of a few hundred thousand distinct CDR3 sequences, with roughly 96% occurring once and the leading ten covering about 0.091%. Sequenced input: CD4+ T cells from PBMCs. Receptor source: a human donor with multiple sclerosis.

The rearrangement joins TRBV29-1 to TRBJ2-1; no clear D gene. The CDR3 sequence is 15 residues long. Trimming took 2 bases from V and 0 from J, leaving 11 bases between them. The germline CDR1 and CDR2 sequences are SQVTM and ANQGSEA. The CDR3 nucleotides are TGCAGCGTTGAACCTGGGGTAGGCTCCTACAATGAGCAGTTCTTC. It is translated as CSVEPGVGSYNEQFF.

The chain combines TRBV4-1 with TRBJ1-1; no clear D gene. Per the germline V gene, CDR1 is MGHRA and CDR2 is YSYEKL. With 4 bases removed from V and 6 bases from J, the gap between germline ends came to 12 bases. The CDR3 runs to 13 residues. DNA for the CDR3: TGCGCCAGCAGCCTTGATGATGGGGCTGAAGCTTTCTTT. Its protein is CASSLDDGAEAFF.

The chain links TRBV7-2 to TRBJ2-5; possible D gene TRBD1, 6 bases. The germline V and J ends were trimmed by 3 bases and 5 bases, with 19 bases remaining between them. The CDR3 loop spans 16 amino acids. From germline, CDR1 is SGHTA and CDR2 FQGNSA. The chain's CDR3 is CASSFNRVPRGETQYF. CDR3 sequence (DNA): TGTGCCAGCAGCTTCAACAGGGTGCCCCGCGGGGAGACCCAGTACTTC.

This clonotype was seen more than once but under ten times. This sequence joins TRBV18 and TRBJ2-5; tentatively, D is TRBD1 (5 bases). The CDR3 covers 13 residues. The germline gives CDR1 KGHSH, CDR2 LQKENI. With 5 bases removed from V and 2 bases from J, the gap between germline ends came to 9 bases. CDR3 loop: CASSSDRQETQYF. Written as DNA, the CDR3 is TGTGCCAGCTCATCCGACAGACAAGAGACCCAGTACTTC.

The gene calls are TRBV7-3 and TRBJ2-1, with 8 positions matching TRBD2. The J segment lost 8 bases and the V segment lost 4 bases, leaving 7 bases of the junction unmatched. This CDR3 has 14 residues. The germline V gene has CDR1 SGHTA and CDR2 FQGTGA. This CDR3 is CASSSGLVGDEQFF. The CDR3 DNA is TGTGCCAGCAGCTCGGGACTAGTGGGAGATGAGCAGTTCTTC. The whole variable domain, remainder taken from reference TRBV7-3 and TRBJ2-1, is GAGVSQTPSNKVTEKGKYVELRCDPISGHTALYWYRQSLGQGPEFLIYFQGTGAADDSGLPNDRFFAVRPEGSVSTLKIQRTERGDSAVYLCASSSGLVGDEQFFGPGTRLTVL.

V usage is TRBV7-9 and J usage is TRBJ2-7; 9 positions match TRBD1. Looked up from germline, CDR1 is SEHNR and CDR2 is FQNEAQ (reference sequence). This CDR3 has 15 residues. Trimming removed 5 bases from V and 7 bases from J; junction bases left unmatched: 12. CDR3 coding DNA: TGTGCCAGCAGCACTCCGGACAGGGGAACGGGGGAGCAGTACTTC. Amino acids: CASSTPDRGTGEQYF. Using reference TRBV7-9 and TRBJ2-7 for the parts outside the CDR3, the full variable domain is DTGVSQNPRHKITKRGQNVTFRCDPISEHNRLYWYRQTLGQGPEFLTYFQNEAQLEKSRLLSDRFSAERPKGSFSTLEIQRTEQGDSAMYLCASSTPDRGTGEQYFGPGTRLTVT.

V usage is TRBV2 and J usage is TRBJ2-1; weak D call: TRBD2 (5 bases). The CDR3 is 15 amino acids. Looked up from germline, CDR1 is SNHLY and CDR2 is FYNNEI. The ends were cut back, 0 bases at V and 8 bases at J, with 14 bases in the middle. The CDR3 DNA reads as TGTGCCAGCAGTGAAGCGGCGAGGGTGGCCGATGAGCAGTTCTTC. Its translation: CASSEAARVADEQFF.

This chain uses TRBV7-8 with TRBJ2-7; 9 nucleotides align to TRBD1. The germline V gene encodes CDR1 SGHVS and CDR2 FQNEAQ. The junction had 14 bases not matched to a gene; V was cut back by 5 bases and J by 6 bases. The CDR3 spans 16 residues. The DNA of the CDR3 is TGTGCCAGCAGCAATGAGGGGACAGGGAAATTTGGCGAGCAGTACTTC. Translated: CASSNEGTGKFGEQYF.

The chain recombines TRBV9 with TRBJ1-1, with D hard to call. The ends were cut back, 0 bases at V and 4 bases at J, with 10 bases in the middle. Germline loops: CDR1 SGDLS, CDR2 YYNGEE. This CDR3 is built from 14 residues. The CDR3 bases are TGTGCCAGCAGCGTAGGGGTCACCCCCACTGAAGCTTTCTTT. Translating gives CASSVGVTPTEAFF.